Following are 25 T cell receptor beta chains from one sample sequenced in a study of CD8+CD57+ T cells in acquired aplastic anemia. The patients chosen for sequencing had shown expansion of CD8+CD57+ cells (detected by flow cytometry). Both TCR beta VDJ combination and CDR3 sequence profiling were carried out. Genomic DNA was the template for this profiling. TCRdb reanalysed the reads using MiXCR and keeps one entry per CDR3 protein. The sample lists about 160,000 distinct CDR3 sequences, over 55% seen once, with around 45% in the top ten. Source material: sorted CD4+, CD8+, or CD8+CD57+ T cells (not recorded which) from PBMCs. The receptors stem from a human donor with aplastic anemia.

The chain has TRBV14 and TRBJ2-1, with D possibly being TRBD1 or TRBD2 (5 bases each). Trimming pared 0 bases from V and 6 bases from J, leaving 21 bases between. Germline-derived CDR1 and CDR2 are SGHDN and FVKESK. The CDR3 length is 18 residues. The CDR3 spells CASSQDSFRAARGNEQFF. CDR3 DNA sequence: TGTGCCAGCAGCCAAGACTCATTTCGCGCAGCGAGGGGCAATGAGCAGTTCTTC.

V usage is TRBV19 and J usage is TRBJ2-7; TRBD1 matches 9 bases. V shed 6 bases and J 2 bases; nucleotides not matched to a gene: 8. CDR3 size: 15 residues. Germline CDR1 is LNHDA and CDR2 is SQIVND (reference sequence). The CDR3, as DNA: TGTGCCAGTAGATCCCCGGGGACAGGGACCTACGAGCAGTACTTC. Amino acid sequence: CASRSPGTGTYEQYF.

The chain has TRBV2 and TRBJ1-5; D is unclear. The CDR3 totals 18 residues. V was cut by 0 bases and J by 0 bases, with 15 bases left in between. CDR1 SNHLY and CDR2 FYNNEI come from the germline V gene. DNA of the CDR3: TGTGCCAGCAGTGAAGCGATAGGACCAGGTCATAGCAATCAGCCCCAGCATTTT. Translating gives CASSEAIGPGHSNQPQHF. The whole variable domain, remainder taken from reference TRBV2 and TRBJ1-5, is EPEVTQTPSHQVTQMGQEVILRCVPISNHLYFYWYRQILGQKVEFLVSFYNNEISEKSEIFDDQFSVERPDGSNFTLKIRSTKLEDSAMYFCASSEAIGPGHSNQPQHFGDGTRLSIL.

Only a few counts were recorded for this clonotype. The rearrangement uses TRBV2 and TRBJ1-2; the match to TRBD1 covers 7 bases. This CDR3 spans 13 amino acids. In germline, CDR1 is SNHLY, CDR2 FYNNEI. V gave up 5 bases and J gave up 4 bases; unmatched junction bases: 4. CDR3 residues: CASSSGTVYGYTF. For the CDR3, the DNA is TGTGCCAGCAGTTCCGGGACAGTCTATGGCTACACCTTC.

V usage is TRBV11-2 and J usage is TRBJ2-5; possible D gene TRBD1, 5 bases. The J call may be faulty, since TRBJ2-7 better matches the DNA end. This CDR3 contains 13 residues. Looked up from germline, CDR1 is SGHAT and CDR2 is FQNNGV. For the CDR3, the DNA is TGTGCCAGCAGCTTTCAGGGTACCTACGAGCAGTACTTC. This translates into CASSFQGTYEQYF.

J is TRBJ1-1 and V is TRBV6-4, with D tentatively TRBD1 (5 bases). V lost 4 bases to trimming and J lost 3 bases, with 6 bases between them. This CDR3 spans 12 amino acids. CDR1 is MRHNA and CDR2 is SNTAGT in the germline V gene. The CDR3, as DNA: TGTGCCAGCAGTGGGGGGGACACTGAAGCTTTCTTT. This translates into CASSGGDTEAFF.

V and J are TRBV20-1 and TRBJ1-6; D gene uncertain. The V gene lost 0 bases and the J gene lost 15 bases, with 9 bases spanning the gap. Per germline, CDR1 DFQATT and CDR2 SNEGSKA (reference sequence). The CDR3 contains 11 residues. The CDR3 is CSARDQANLHF. The CDR3 region has the DNA TGCAGTGCTAGAGATCAGGCAAACCTCCACTTT.

The rearrangement joins TRBV10-3 to TRBJ2-5, with D possibly being TRBD1 or TRBD2 (5 bases each). Per the germline V gene, CDR1 is ENHRY and CDR2 is SYGVKD. Deletions cut 0 bases from V and 1 base from J, with 9 bases between. This CDR3 is built from 15 residues. The CDR3, as DNA: TGTGCCATCAGTGAGTCGGGGGACGCCCAAGAGACCCAGTACTTC. It translates to CAISESGDAQETQYF.

The chain joins TRBV19 to TRBJ1-3; D gene ambiguous. V was clipped by 6 bases and J by 2 bases, with 14 bases between them. The CDR3 contains 15 residues. Germline lookup yields CDR1 LNHDA and CDR2 SQIVND (reference sequence). The chain's CDR3 is CASSLREGPGNTIYF. The CDR3 DNA follows: TGTGCCAGTAGCCTCCGTGAGGGTCCTGGAAACACCATATATTTT.

V usage is TRBV9 and J usage is TRBJ1-4; TRBD1 might be the D (6 bases). Germline V gene lookup returns CDR1 SGDLS and CDR2 YYNGEE. V dropped 4 bases and J dropped 2 bases, with 12 bases sitting between them. The CDR3 is made up of 15 amino acids. The DNA for the CDR3 is TGTGCCAGCAGCCCCAGGGGTCGGACTAATGAAAAACTGTTTTTT. Translated, it gives CASSPRGRTNEKLFF.

A word on this clonotype: It is likely a read error, because the conserved phenylalanine at the end of the CDR3 is missing. The V call is TRBV7-9, the J call TRBJ1-5; D gene ambiguous. CDR3 length equals 12 residues. Trimming took off 0 bases at V and 6 bases at J, with 3 bases between the two ends. Germline V gives CDR1 SEHNR, CDR2 FQNEAQ (reference sequence). The CDR3 nucleotides read TGTGCCAGCAGCTTAGCCGGTCAGCCCCAGCATCTT. Translation gives CASSLAGQPQHL.

J is TRBJ2-1 and V is TRBV6-4; D unresolved. The CDR3 sequence is 11 residues long. Germline CDR1 MRHNA, CDR2 SNTAGT. Trimming left V 3 bases short and J 10 bases short, with 7 bases between. The CDR3 here is CASSEKLEQFF. The CDR3 DNA reads as TGTGCCAGCAGTGAGAAACTAGAGCAGTTCTTC.

V gene TRBV7-2 combines with J gene TRBJ2-7; the match to TRBD2 covers 7 bases. Germline V lookup: CDR1 SGHTA, CDR2 FQGNSA. CDR3 size: 14 residues. The trim removed 8 bases at V and 1 base at J, leaving 8 bases unmatched. DNA for the CDR3: TGTGCCAGCTCCTCTTTCGGGGGGTCCTACGAGCAGTACTTC. It specifies CASSSFGGSYEQYF.

The rearrangement uses TRBV30 and TRBJ1-6; 8 positions agree with TRBD1. Germline V gene sequence: CDR1 GTSNPN, CDR2 SVGIG (reference sequence). The CDR3 loop spans 13 amino acids. Trimming at V came to 7 bases and at J to 9 bases, leaving 8 bases not matched to a gene. CDR3 protein: CASTGQGGSPLHF. Written as DNA, the CDR3 is TGTGCCTCGACTGGACAGGGCGGTTCACCCCTCCACTTT. Together with reference TRBV30 and TRBJ1-6, the CDR3 gives the full variable domain: SQTIHQWPATLVQPVGSPLSLECTVEGTSNPNLYWYRQAAGRGLQLLFYSVGIGQISSEVPQNLSASRPQDRQFILSSKKLLLSDSGFYLCASTGQGGSPLHFGNGTRLTVT.

The chain is built from TRBV5-4 and TRBJ1-2; TRBD1 agrees at 7 bases. Germline values: CDR1 SGHNT, CDR2 YYREEE (reference sequence). The CDR3 runs to 14 residues. The junction had 7 bases not matched to a gene; V was cut back by 5 bases and J by 3 bases. CDR3 sequence: CASRGDSPDYGYTF. The DNA for the CDR3 is TGTGCCAGCAGGGGGGACAGCCCTGACTATGGCTACACCTTC.

The chain has TRBV7-9 and TRBJ1-2; D gene unclear. The CDR3 length is 11 residues. Trimming took 10 bases from V and 4 from J, leaving 10 bases between them. Germline CDR1 SEHNR, CDR2 FQNEAQ (reference sequence). CDR3 sequence reads: CATAFLYGYTF. CDR3 DNA sequence: TGTGCCACCGCTTTCCTCTATGGCTACACCTTC. The whole variable domain, filled in from reference TRBV7-9 and TRBJ1-2, reads DTGVSQNPRHKITKRGQNVTFRCDPISEHNRLYWYRQTLGQGPEFLTYFQNEAQLEKSRLLSDRFSAERPKGSFSTLEIQRTEQGDSAMYLCATAFLYGYTFGSGTRLTVV.

This chain links TRBV20-1 with TRBJ2-5; D assignment may be TRBD1 or TRBD2 (7 bases each). This CDR3 is built from 15 residues. V shed 3 bases and J shed 3 bases, with 17 bases lying between them. Germline loops: CDR1 DFQATT, CDR2 SNEGSKA (reference sequence). This CDR3 reads CSARDAGDSKETQYF. CDR3 nucleotide sequence: TGCAGTGCTAGGGACGCGGGGGACAGTAAAGAGACCCAGTACTTC.

The rearrangement links TRBV20-1 to TRBJ2-1, with TRBD2 matching over 7 bases. Germline values: CDR1 DFQATT, CDR2 SNEGSKA (reference sequence). The CDR3 covers 12 residues. CDR3: CTILADHNEQFF. CDR3 in DNA: TGCACCATCCTAGCGGACCACAATGAGCAGTTCTTC.

The J gene is TRBJ1-1, the V gene TRBV19; D remains unclear. The CDR3 sequence is 16 residues long. Germline V gene sequence: CDR1 LNHDA, CDR2 SQIVND (reference sequence). Trimming shortened V by 5 bases and J by 0 bases, and 16 bases separated the two germline ends. CDR3 residues: CASSVQYRGMNTEAFF. CDR3 DNA sequence: TGTGCCAGTAGTGTCCAGTACCGGGGAATGAACACTGAAGCTTTCTTT.

The chain joins TRBV12-3 or TRBV12-4 to TRBJ2-3, with a weak D call TRBD1 (5 bases). The CDR3 covers 14 residues. V gave up 3 bases and J gave up 2 bases, with 9 bases separating them. The CDR3, as DNA: TGTGCCAGCAGTTTGGGGCGGACCACAGATACGCAGTATTTT. It specifies CASSLGRTTDTQYF.

The chain has TRBV7-9 and TRBJ1-5; no firm D call. The CDR3 contains 16 residues. V lost 4 bases to trimming and J lost 3 bases, with 16 bases between them. CDR1 is SEHNR, CDR2 FQNEAQ, per germline (reference sequence). CDR3 bases: TGTGCCAGCAGCTACGACTCTCGAGGACTCAATCAGCCCCAGCATTTT. Amino acid sequence: CASSYDSRGLNQPQHF.

The chain is built from TRBV7-8 and TRBJ2-5, with D hard to call. The DNA end is a closer match to TRBJ2-7, so the J assignment may be wrong. Germline lookup yields CDR1 SGHVS and CDR2 FQNEAQ. The CDR3 consists of 13 residues. As DNA, the CDR3 is TGTGCCAGCAGCTTAGAACGTGAGTACGAGCAGTACTTC. Amino acid sequence: CASSLEREYEQYF.

With regard to this clonotype: One junction end does not reproduce the germline sequence, and a read error may be involved. The chain carries TRBV19 and TRBJ2-2; 9 nucleotides agree with TRBD1. This CDR3 has 15 residues. The germline V gene encodes CDR1 LNHDA and CDR2 SQIVND (reference sequence). The CDR3 DNA sequence: TGTGCTAGTAGACCCGGGACAGGGACCACCGGGGAGCTGTTTTTT. It specifies CASRPGTGTTGELFF.

The gene calls are TRBV5-1 and TRBJ1-1; TRBD1 is a possible D gene (5 bases). V lost 4 bases and J lost 5, with 18 bases in between. CDR3 length: 15 residues. Germline V CDR1 and CDR2: SGHRS, YFSETQ. The CDR3 DNA reads TGCGCCAGCAGCCCGTCTGCGGGGGGGAGGACTGAAGCTTTCTTT. Translation: CASSPSAGGRTEAFF.

This clonotype was seen a few times. This sequence joins TRBV7-8 and TRBJ2-1, with 7 bases that match TRBD2. The CDR3 contains 15 residues. Trimming took 10 bases from V and 3 from J; bases not matched to a gene: 12. Germline CDR1 and CDR2: SGHVS and FQNEAQ. Here the CDR3 reads CAISAPGRGYNEQFF. CDR3 in DNA: TGTGCCATCAGTGCCCCGGGGAGGGGCTACAATGAGCAGTTCTTC. The whole variable domain, remainder taken from reference TRBV7-8 and TRBJ2-1, is GAGVSQSPRYKVAKRGQDVALRCDPISGHVSLFWYQQALGQGPEFLTYFQNEAQLDKSGLPSDRFFAERPEGSVSTLKIQRTQQEDSAVYLCAISAPGRGYNEQFFGPGTRLTVL.